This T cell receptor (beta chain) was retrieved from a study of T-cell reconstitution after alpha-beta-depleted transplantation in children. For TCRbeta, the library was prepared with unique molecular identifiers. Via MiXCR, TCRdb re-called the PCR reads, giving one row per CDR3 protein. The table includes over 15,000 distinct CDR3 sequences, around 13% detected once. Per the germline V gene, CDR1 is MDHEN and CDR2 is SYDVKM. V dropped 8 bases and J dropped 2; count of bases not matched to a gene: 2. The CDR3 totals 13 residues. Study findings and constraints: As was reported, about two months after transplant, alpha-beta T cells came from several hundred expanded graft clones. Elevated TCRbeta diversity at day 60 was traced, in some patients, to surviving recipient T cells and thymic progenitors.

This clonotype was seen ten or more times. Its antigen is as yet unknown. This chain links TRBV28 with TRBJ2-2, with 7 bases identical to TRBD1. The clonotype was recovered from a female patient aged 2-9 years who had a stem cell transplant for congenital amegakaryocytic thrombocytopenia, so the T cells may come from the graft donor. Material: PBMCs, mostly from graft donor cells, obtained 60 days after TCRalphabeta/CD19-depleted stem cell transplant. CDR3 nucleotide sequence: TGTGCCAGCCGGGACAGTAACACCGGGGAGCTGTTTTTT. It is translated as CASRDSNTGELFF.